One and the same sample provided the 26 T cell receptor beta chains below, sequenced in a study of cytomegalovirus exposure and HLA in healthy donors. The PCR had 60 Vbeta and 13 Jbeta primers. The data were produced by immunoSEQ multiplex PCR, yet TCRdb's version contains in-frame clones alone and is incomplete. Of 250,000 to 350,000 clones in the sample, 75% to 90% were seen once. Sequenced material: PBMCs. The receptors come from a man between 40 and 49 years old in good health and CMV-seropositive.

The chain combines TRBV7-9 with TRBJ2-1; TRBD2 agrees at 12 bases. Germline CDR1 is SEHNR and CDR2 is FQNEAQ (reference sequence). With V trimmed by 4 bases and J by 3 bases, 7 bases remained unmatched. This CDR3 has 17 amino acids. CDR3 region: CASSSRTSGDHYNEQFF. The CDR3 nucleotides read TGTGCCAGCAGCTCCCGGACTAGCGGGGACCACTACAATGAGCAGTTCTTC.

The chain employs TRBV4-2 and TRBJ1-2; tentative D call: TRBD1 (6 bases). CDR1 is LGHNA and CDR2 is YNFKEQ in the germline V gene. V lost 6 bases and J 1 base, leaving 27 bases between the germline ends. This CDR3 has 19 amino acids. The CDR3 DNA reads as TGTGCCAGCAGTTCCTGGGGAGGGACACCGGCACCGAATAACTATGGCTACACCTTC. Protein sequence: CASSSWGGTPAPNNYGYTF.

As regards this clone: The same CDR3 arises from other DNA sequences in this sample as well. V usage is TRBV27 and J usage is TRBJ1-5; D possibly corresponds to TRBD1 (5 bases). The CDR3 is 14 residues long. Germline assignment: CDR1 MNHEY and CDR2 SMNVEV (reference sequence). The V and J ends lost 2 bases and 0 bases respectively, with 5 bases between them. The CDR3 here is CASSLQGSNQPQHF. The CDR3 region has the DNA TGTGCCAGCAGTTTACAGGGTAGCAATCAGCCCCAGCATTTT.

This clone was observed a single time. The chain carries TRBV19 and TRBJ1-2; 7 nucleotides line up with TRBD1. Per the germline V gene, CDR1 is LNHDA and CDR2 is SQIVND (reference sequence). This CDR3 has 16 residues. Unmatched junction bases numbered 12, after V lost 1 base and J lost 7 bases. CDR3 loop: CASSIGGPTGTTGYTF. DNA for the CDR3: TGTGCCAGTAGTATAGGGGGCCCGACAGGGACCACTGGCTACACCTTC.

The J gene is TRBJ2-1, the V gene TRBV7-3; 12 bases map to TRBD2. CDR1 and CDR2 (germline): SGHTA, FQGTGA. CDR3 length equals 15 residues. The V gene end was trimmed by 8 bases and the J gene end by 3 bases; junction bases not matched to a gene: 5. The CDR3 sequence is CASAPGLAGYNEQFF. In nucleotides, the CDR3 is TGTGCCAGCGCCCCGGGACTAGCGGGCTACAATGAGCAGTTCTTC.

The CDR3 DNA reads as TGTGCCAGCAGTACCCTACTAGCGGGATCATACAATGAGCAGTTCTTC. This codes for CASSTLLAGSYNEQFF. V is TRBV28 and J is TRBJ2-1; TRBD2 aligns across 10 bases. V lost 5 bases and J lost 4; bases outside the gene matches: 8. CDR1 and CDR2 (germline): MDHEN, SYDVKM. The CDR3 covers 16 residues.

The rearrangement uses TRBV25-1 and TRBJ1-4; D ambiguous. The germline CDR1 and CDR2 sequences are MGHDK and SYGVNS. CDR3 length: 12 amino acids. V shed 5 bases and J shed 7 bases, with 8 bases lying between them. The CDR3 nucleotides read TGTGCCAGCAGTAGTTACGGTGAAAAACTGTTTTTT. This gives the protein CASSSYGEKLFF.

V and J are TRBV20-1 and TRBJ2-7; a possible D gene is TRBD2 (7 bases). CDR3 length: 11 amino acids. Germline V gives CDR1 DFQATT, CDR2 SNEGSKA (reference sequence). V was trimmed by 5 bases and J by 7 bases, leaving 12 bases between them. DNA of the CDR3: TGCAGTGCTTGGGGGAGGGGGGAGCAGTACTTC. It specifies CSAWGRGEQYF.

V gene TRBV4-1 combines with J gene TRBJ2-5; 14 bases match TRBD2. The CDR3 contains 20 residues. V gave up 3 bases and J gave up 1 base; unmatched junction bases: 13. Germline V gene data show CDR1 as MGHRA and CDR2 as YSYEKL. CDR3 sequence reads: CASSQYAGLAGDVAQETQYF. The CDR3 bases are TGCGCCAGCAGCCAGTACGCGGGACTAGCGGGAGATGTAGCCCAAGAGACCCAGTACTTC.

This sequence joins TRBV28 and TRBJ1-1; D is uncertain. This CDR3 has 16 amino acids. The V end lost 6 bases, the J end lost 4 bases, and 21 bases lay between the germline ends. Germline loops: CDR1 MDHEN, CDR2 SYDVKM. CDR3 in amino acids: CASRPPSRGLGTEAFF. The CDR3 region has the DNA TGTGCCAGCAGACCCCCTTCTCGGGGTCTTGGCACTGAAGCTTTCTTT.

This sequence joins TRBV7-6 and TRBJ1-6; a weak D match, TRBD1 (6 bases). This CDR3 is built from 14 residues. Looked up from germline, CDR1 is SGHVS and CDR2 is FNYEAQ. Trimming pared 5 bases from V and 5 bases from J, leaving 10 bases between. The CDR3 is CASSPRTDNSPLHF. Here the CDR3 DNA reads TGTGCCAGCAGCCCCCGGACAGATAATTCACCCCTCCACTTT. Full variable domain (remainder filled in from reference TRBV7-6 and TRBJ1-6): GAGVSQSPRYKVTKRGQDVALRCDPISGHVSLYWYRQALGQGPEFLTYFNYEAQQDKSGLPNDRFSAERPEGSISTLTIQRTEQRDSAMYRCASSPRTDNSPLHFGNGTRLTVT.

The chain joins TRBV29-1 to TRBJ2-5, with TRBD2 matching over 10 bases. This CDR3 has 13 residues. CDR1 and CDR2 (germline): SQVTM, ANQGSEA. With V trimmed by 5 bases and J by 5 bases, 5 bases remained unmatched. CDR3 nucleotide sequence: TGCAGCGTTAGCGGGAGGGCCCTCGAGACCCAGTACTTC. Translation: CSVSGRALETQYF.

The rearrangement joins TRBV29-1 to TRBJ2-5; a weak D match, TRBD2 (6 bases). The assigned J gene may be wrong: the sequence end matches TRBJ2-7 better. In germline, CDR1 is SQVTM, CDR2 ANQGSEA. This CDR3 has 13 residues. The CDR3 region is CSALGSLSYEQYF. In DNA form, the CDR3 reads TGCAGCGCCCTCGGGAGTCTCAGCTACGAGCAGTACTTC.

The CDR3 coding sequence is TGCGCCAGCAGCTTGTTGACAGGGGGGCAAGAGACCCAGTACTTC. The encoded protein is CASSLLTGGQETQYF. The V gene is TRBV5-1, the J gene TRBJ2-5; 9 bases align to TRBD1. Germline V lookup: CDR1 SGHRS, CDR2 YFSETQ. CDR3 size: 15 residues. V lost 1 base to trimming and J lost 2 bases; unmatched junction nucleotides: 3.

This chain uses TRBV7-2 with TRBJ2-7, with TRBD2 as a possible D gene (6 bases). CDR1 and CDR2 (germline): SGHTA, FQGNSA. V was cut by 0 bases and J by 3 bases, with 12 bases left in between. This CDR3 region has 15 residues. The CDR3 spells CASSLAIAVNYEQYF. The CDR3 DNA reads TGTGCCAGCAGCTTAGCTATAGCGGTTAACTACGAGCAGTACTTC. The complete variable domain, with remaining parts taken from reference TRBV7-2 and TRBJ2-7, reads GAGVSQSPSNKVTEKGKDVELRCDPISGHTALYWYRQSLGQGLEFLIYFQGNSAPDKSGLPSDRFSAERTGGSVSTLTIQRTQQEDSAVYLCASSLAIAVNYEQYFGPGTRLTVT.

The J gene is TRBJ2-7, the V gene TRBV27, with unresolved D. CDR1 is MNHEY, CDR2 SMNVEV, per germline (reference sequence). Between the trimmed V and J ends, which lost 1 base and 5 bases, there was a span of 9 bases. The CDR3 covers 13 residues. CDR3 region: CASSLWATNEQYF. The CDR3 DNA follows: TGTGCCAGCAGTTTATGGGCCACCAACGAGCAGTACTTC.

This chain links TRBV7-2 with TRBJ2-7; D unclear. The CDR3 spans 13 residues. V lost 1 base, J lost 0 bases, and 4 bases lay in between. Germline CDR1 SGHTA, CDR2 FQGNSA. The CDR3 region is CASSLVNSYEQYF. The CDR3 region has the DNA TGTGCCAGCAGCTTAGTCAACTCCTACGAGCAGTACTTC.

The chain links TRBV27 to TRBJ2-1; D possibly corresponds to TRBD1 (6 bases). The V and J ends lost 2 bases and 8 bases respectively, with 10 bases between them. The germline gives CDR1 MNHEY, CDR2 SMNVEV (reference sequence). There are 13 residues in the CDR3. This CDR3 is CASSLAWGHEQFF. CDR3 nucleotide sequence: TGTGCCAGCAGTTTAGCGTGGGGGCATGAGCAGTTCTTC.

The rearrangement links TRBV29-1 to TRBJ2-1, with 10 bases that match TRBD2. The germline V gene encodes CDR1 SQVTM and CDR2 ANQGSEA. V lost 7 bases, J lost 3 bases, and 3 bases stayed unmatched. This CDR3 has 13 amino acids. For the CDR3, the DNA is TGCAGCGCTAGCGGGAGTAGCTACAATGAGCAGTTCTTC. Its protein is CSASGSSYNEQFF.

V gene TRBV7-2 combines with J gene TRBJ1-4; tentatively, D is TRBD1 (5 bases). V was trimmed by 3 bases and J by 7 bases, leaving 12 bases between them. This CDR3 region has 14 residues. CDR1 is SGHTA and CDR2 is FQGNSA in the germline V gene. DNA for the CDR3: TGTGCCAGCAGCTTCCAGGGAACGAGTGAAAAACTGTTTTTT. As protein: CASSFQGTSEKLFF.

V usage is TRBV14 and J usage is TRBJ2-2; 8 nucleotides line up with TRBD1. Germline loops: CDR1 SGHDN, CDR2 FVKESK. This CDR3 region has 15 residues. Trimming cost V 4 bases and J 4 bases; bases outside gene matches: 5. The CDR3 loop reads CASSLRDRPTGELFF. In nucleotides, the CDR3 is TGTGCCAGCAGCCTCCGGGACAGGCCCACCGGGGAGCTGTTTTTT. The full variable domain, in which reference TRBV14 and TRBJ2-2 provide the parts outside the CDR3, is EAGVTQFPSHSVIEKGQTVTLRCDPISGHDNLYWYRRVMGKEIKFLLHFVKESKQDESGMPNNRFLAERTGGTYSTLKVQPAELEDSGVYFCASSLRDRPTGELFFGEGSRLTVL.

The V and J genes are TRBV29-1 and TRBJ1-1; no definite D call. This CDR3 is built from 13 residues. V dropped 8 bases and J dropped 10 bases, with 23 bases sitting between them. Germline V gives CDR1 SQVTM, CDR2 ANQGSEA. The CDR3 loop is CSSSVRELTSAFF. The CDR3 DNA reads TGCAGCTCATCCGTGAGGGAACTGACATCAGCTTTCTTT.

The J gene is TRBJ1-1, the V gene TRBV11-2; maybe TRBD1 (5 bases). This CDR3 comprises 18 residues. The ends were cut back, 6 bases at V and 5 bases at J, with 28 bases in the middle. Germline loops: CDR1 SGHAT, CDR2 FQNNGV. The CDR3 DNA reads TGTGCCAGCAGTCTAGGGTGGTTGGACTACAGGAAGGGGACTGAAGCTTTCTTT. This encodes CASSLGWLDYRKGTEAFF.

V is TRBV2 and J is TRBJ2-1; tentative D call: TRBD2 (6 bases). The ends were cut back, 6 bases at V and 2 bases at J, with 14 bases in the middle. CDR1 SNHLY and CDR2 FYNNEI come from the germline V gene. The CDR3 length is 15 residues. The CDR3 bases are TGTGCCAGCAGATCCCGGGACTCTGCCTACAATGAGCAGTTCTTC. Translating gives CASRSRDSAYNEQFF.

The chain recombines TRBV7-3 with TRBJ2-5; 15 bases line up with TRBD2. After removal of 5 bases from V and 5 bases from J, the junction contained 3 bases not matched to a gene. The CDR3 sequence is 15 residues long. Germline CDR1 SGHTA, CDR2 FQGTGA. The CDR3 protein is CASSPGLAGGETQYF. The CDR3 DNA reads TGTGCCAGCAGCCCGGGACTAGCGGGAGGTGAGACCCAGTACTTC.

The rearrangement joins TRBV18 to TRBJ2-1; D call uncertain. With 0 bases removed from V and 0 bases from J, the gap between germline ends came to 12 bases. The CDR3 is 17 amino acids. Germline V gene sequence: CDR1 KGHSH, CDR2 LQKENI. The CDR3 coding sequence is TGTGCCAGCTCACCACCCCGCCAAAAGAGCTCCTACAATGAGCAGTTCTTC. It is translated as CASSPPRQKSSYNEQFF.